The next 7 T cell receptor beta chains were all read from a single sample in a study of shared clonotypes between healthy human individuals. Naive CD8 cells, CD45RO-negative and positively selected for CCR7, excluded terminally differentiated effector memory CD45RA+ cells. The protocol was immunoSEQ multiplex PCR, while the TCRdb copy is restricted to in-frame clones and leaves out a portion. Among about 1.9 million clones, over 85% were seen once, and the ten largest hold about 1.7%. Sequencing was carried out using naive CD8+ T cells from PBMCs. Every receptor here comes from a man in his late teens or twenties in good health. Some clones in this sample may be carry-over from other donors' samples.

This sequence joins TRBV25-1 and TRBJ2-7; D unresolved. In germline, CDR1 is MGHDK, CDR2 SYGVNS. This CDR3 contains 11 residues. V shed 10 bases and J shed 2 bases, with 9 bases lying between them. For the CDR3, the DNA is TGTGCCACAGGCAACGCCTACGAGCAGTACTTC. Translated: CATGNAYEQYF.

The chain links TRBV7-8 to TRBJ2-7; D may match TRBD1 or TRBD2 (5 bases each). Trimming stripped 2 bases from V and 4 bases from J, with 15 bases between. The germline V gene encodes CDR1 SGHVS and CDR2 FQNEAQ. The length of the CDR3 is 15 residues. The CDR3, as DNA: TGTGCCAGCAGCTTACCCAGGGACCCCACATACGAGCAGTACTTC. Its protein product is CASSLPRDPTYEQYF.

The table lists this clone with a count of one. This chain uses TRBV27 with TRBJ1-2, with TRBD1 matching 7 bases. This CDR3 is 15 amino acids long. The J segment lost 5 bases and the V segment lost 3 bases, leaving 9 bases of the junction unmatched. Germline CDR1 and CDR2: MNHEY and SMNVEV (reference sequence). CDR3 in amino acids: CASSLFSGGLYGYTF. Written as DNA, the CDR3 is TGTGCCAGCAGTTTGTTCTCAGGGGGTTTATATGGCTACACCTTC.

The chain employs TRBV2 and TRBJ1-2; tentative D call: TRBD1 (6 bases). The germline V gene encodes CDR1 SNHLY and CDR2 FYNNEI. This CDR3 has 14 amino acids. V was trimmed by 3 bases and J by 8 bases, leaving 16 bases between them. The CDR3, as DNA: TGTGCCAGCAGTGATTGGACAGTATCGTTGGGCTACACCTTC. This encodes CASSDWTVSLGYTF.

This clone was counted once. V usage is TRBV9 and J usage is TRBJ2-1; the D is unclear. With 4 bases removed from V and 4 bases from J, the gap between germline ends came to 15 bases. Germline V CDR1 and CDR2: SGDLS, YYNGEE. CDR3 length: 15 residues. The CDR3 spells CASSIGEWGYNEQFF. For the CDR3, the DNA is TGTGCCAGCAGCATCGGTGAATGGGGATACAATGAGCAGTTCTTC.

The chain links TRBV11-2 to TRBJ2-7; D is possibly TRBD2 (6 bases). From germline, CDR1 is SGHAT and CDR2 FQNNGV. The CDR3 length is 13 residues. V was trimmed by 2 bases and J by 5 bases, leaving 10 bases between them. The CDR3 region has the DNA TGTGCCAGCAGCTTATGGCGGGACCACGAGCAGTACTTC. This sequence encodes CASSLWRDHEQYF.

This chain connects TRBV7-9 to TRBJ2-1, with D possibly being TRBD2 (6 bases). The germline V gene has CDR1 SEHNR and CDR2 FQNEAQ (reference sequence). This CDR3 has 14 residues. The V end was cut by 1 base, the J end by 7 bases, with 11 bases between. The CDR3 region has the DNA TGTGCCAGCAGCTTAGGAGGAGGGGTAAATGAGCAGTTCTTC. Translated, it gives CASSLGGGVNEQFF.